This TCR beta chain was recorded in a study of cytomegalovirus exposure and HLA in healthy donors. Study findings and constraints: A later analysis linked a missense variant in DCLRE1C to the trimming of TCR beta V and J genes.

Germline loops: CDR1 SGHKS, CDR2 YYEKEE (reference sequence). Trimming left V 0 bases short and J 7 bases short, with 19 bases between. The CDR3 totals 16 residues. The study ran its PCR with 60 Vbeta and 13 Jbeta primers. Using immunoSEQ multiplex PCR, the repertoire was profiled, and TCRdb retains in-frame clones only, with some absent. The sample gives about 120,000 clones, about 81% of which show up once; 1.5% to 2% is in the top ten. In the case of this clone: Its antigen is still unknown.

This sequence joins TRBV5-5 and TRBJ2-5; maybe TRBD1 (5 bases). The sequence came from a man in his forties in good health and CMV-seronegative. Input material: PBMCs. CDR3 sequence reads: CASSLGLGQGSGTQYF. For the CDR3, the DNA is TGTGCCAGCAGCTTGGGTCTGGGCCAGGGCTCGGGGACCCAGTACTTC.